These T cell receptor beta chains were read from a single sample in a study of OX40 agonist ivuxolimab in advanced cancers. Libraries were prepared by immunoSEQ multiplex PCR; TCRdb keeps only in-frame clonotypes and omits some of them. The sample gives 79,000 or so clones, roughly 89% of which show up once; 1.5% to 2% is in the top ten. The sample in question was CD4+ or CD8+ T cells sorted from blood, obtained in a trial of the OX40 agonist ivuxolimab. All receptors come from an adult with an advanced solid tumor such as melanoma, head and neck, liver or kidney cancer. CDR3s include the opening cysteine and the closing phenylalanine or tryptophan. The order of the fields is CDR3 protein, CDR3 DNA, clone size, V gene, J gene, D gene. D genes are given only for firm matches. Not every row has a clone size; where given, it reads once, few, many or a size class.

cdr3_aa: CASRRTSGSSYEQYF; cdr3_nt: TGTGCCAGTAGAAGGACTAGCGGGAGTTCCTACGAGCAGTACTTC; clone_size: -; v_call: TRBV19; j_call: TRBJ2-7; d_call: TRBD2
cdr3_aa: CASSWGTGEETQYF; cdr3_nt: TGTGCCAGCAGCTGGGGAACGGGAGAAGAGACCCAGTACTTC; clone_size: -; v_call: TRBV5-6; j_call: TRBJ2-5; d_call: -
cdr3_aa: CAISDSSGVGDNEQFF; cdr3_nt: TGTGCCATCAGTGATTCTAGCGGGGTCGGAGACAATGAGCAGTTCTTC; clone_size: -; v_call: TRBV10-3; j_call: TRBJ2-1; d_call: TRBD2
cdr3_aa: CASSEGGGTQYF; cdr3_nt: TGTGCCAGCAGCGAAGGAGGAGGGACGCAGTATTTT; clone_size: -; v_call: TRBV28; j_call: TRBJ2-3; d_call: -
cdr3_aa: CASRLARQGAIYGYTF; cdr3_nt: TGTGCAAGTCGCTTAGCGAGGCAGGGCGCAATTTATGGCTACACCTTC; clone_size: -; v_call: TRBV12-2; j_call: TRBJ1-2; d_call: -
cdr3_aa: CAISVEHTDTQYF; cdr3_nt: TGTGCCATCAGTGTAGAGCACACAGATACGCAGTATTTT; clone_size: -; v_call: TRBV10-3; j_call: TRBJ2-3; d_call: -
cdr3_aa: CASSLGGGSYNEQFF; cdr3_nt: TGCGCCAGCAGCTTAGGCGGGGGCTCCTACAATGAGCAGTTCTTC; clone_size: -; v_call: TRBV5-1; j_call: TRBJ2-1; d_call: TRBD2
cdr3_aa: CASVGGTANEKLFF; cdr3_nt: TGTGCCAGCGTGGGGGGTACCGCAAATGAAAAACTGTTTTTT; clone_size: -; v_call: TRBV6-6; j_call: TRBJ1-4; d_call: -
cdr3_aa: CASSTSGGSYNEQFF; cdr3_nt: TGCGCCAGCAGCACCAGCGGCGGGTCCTACAATGAGCAGTTCTTC; clone_size: -; v_call: TRBV5-1; j_call: TRBJ2-1; d_call: -
cdr3_aa: CASSRDRTTDTQYF; cdr3_nt: TGTGCCAGCAGCCGCGACAGGACCACAGATACGCAGTATTTT; clone_size: -; v_call: TRBV11-3; j_call: TRBJ2-3; d_call: -
cdr3_aa: CASSRAGQGRSQHTEAFF; cdr3_nt: TGTGCCAGTAGTCGCGCTGGACAGGGGCGATCTCAGCACACTGAAGCTTTCTTT; clone_size: once; v_call: TRBV19; j_call: TRBJ1-1; d_call: TRBD1
cdr3_aa: CASSPWDSYNQPQHF; cdr3_nt: TGTGCCAGCAGTCCATGGGACAGCTACAATCAGCCCCAGCATTTT; clone_size: -; v_call: TRBV28; j_call: TRBJ1-5; d_call: TRBD1
cdr3_aa: CASGFTTSGRRFF; cdr3_nt: TGTGCCTCCGGGTTTACGACTAGCGGGAGGCGGTTCTTC; clone_size: -; v_call: TRBV19; j_call: TRBJ2-1; d_call: TRBD2
cdr3_aa: CSAVIVTQYF; cdr3_nt: TGCAGTGCGGTTATTGTTACGCAGTATTTT; clone_size: -; v_call: TRBV20-1; j_call: TRBJ2-3; d_call: -
cdr3_aa: CASSLGGIEQYF; cdr3_nt: TGTGCCAGCAGCTTGGGAGGGATCGAGCAGTACTTC; clone_size: -; v_call: TRBV5-4; j_call: TRBJ2-7; d_call: -
cdr3_aa: CASTLTGGNYEQYF; cdr3_nt: TGTGCCAGTACCCTAACAGGGGGGAACTACGAGCAGTACTTC; clone_size: -; v_call: TRBV19; j_call: TRBJ2-7; d_call: TRBD1